The 21 T cell receptor beta chains given below trace back to one sample, sequenced in a study of CD4+ T cells in melanoma (dated by TCRdb to between 2020 and 2023). Library generation was performed with the immunoSEQ multiplex PCR assay. Sourced from immuneACCESS, this table was stored by TCRdb with only in-frame sequences that have V and J called. A share of the clones is absent; for the studies checked, an unresolved V gene accounts for under half, and the remainder has no known explanation. Present in this sample are 20,000 or so clones, about 84% of which were seen just once. The leading ten clones occupy around 5% of the sample. The sequencing input was cells from a culture (not recorded whether cultured in vitro). These receptors were collected from a human donor with melanoma.

The chain employs TRBV6-4 and TRBJ2-5; no clear D. Germline V gives CDR1 MRHNA, CDR2 SNTAGT. Trimming pared 10 bases from V and 2 bases from J, leaving 14 bases between. There are 13 residues in the CDR3. CDR3 residues: CATLRATQETQYF. CDR3 nucleotide sequence: TGTGCCACCCTCCGCGCTACTCAAGAGACCCAGTACTTC.

This clone was detected only once. The chain couples TRBV25-1 to TRBJ2-5; 9 bases align to TRBD1. Per germline, CDR1 MGHDK and CDR2 SYGVNS. The trim removed 4 bases at V and 4 bases at J, leaving 7 bases unmatched. The CDR3 covers 15 residues. The CDR3 here is CASSAGQGQGETQYF. The CDR3 region has the DNA TGTGCCAGCAGTGCGGGACAGGGTCAAGGAGAGACCCAGTACTTC.

This chain joins TRBV19 and TRBJ1-1; a possible D gene is TRBD1 (6 bases). V shed 8 bases and J shed 4 bases, with 17 bases lying between them. The CDR3 covers 14 residues. CDR1 and CDR2 from the germline V gene are LNHDA and SQIVND (reference sequence). CDR3 protein: CASGHLQGFTEAFF. For the CDR3, the DNA is TGTGCCAGTGGTCATCTACAGGGATTCACTGAAGCTTTCTTT.

V and J are TRBV2 and TRBJ1-1, with 9 bases that match TRBD1. This CDR3 is 14 amino acids long. CDR1 and CDR2 from the germline V gene are SNHLY and FYNNEI. The trim removed 4 bases at V and 6 bases at J, leaving 6 bases unmatched. Here the CDR3 DNA reads TGTGCCAGCAGTGCTCTGGGACAGGGCCCTGAAGCTTTCTTT. It is translated as CASSALGQGPEAFF.

The chain links TRBV6-6 to TRBJ2-3, with D hard to call. V lost 3 bases, J lost 3 bases, and 13 bases lay in between. The CDR3 consists of 15 residues. Germline loops: CDR1 MNHNY, CDR2 SVGAGI (reference sequence). CDR3 bases: TGTGCCAGCAGTTATCGGGCCCCGATAACAGATACGCAGTATTTT. Its translation is CASSYRAPITDTQYF.

The rearrangement joins TRBV4-2 to TRBJ2-7; weak D call: TRBD1 (6 bases). This CDR3 contains 14 residues. V dropped 1 base and J dropped 5 bases, with 12 bases sitting between them. Per germline, CDR1 LGHNA and CDR2 YNFKEQ. CDR3: CASSQATQGNEQYF. The CDR3 region has the DNA TGTGCCAGCAGCCAAGCTACTCAGGGGAACGAGCAGTACTTC.

The rearrangement uses TRBV4-1 and TRBJ2-3; TRBD1 agrees at 7 bases. CDR1 and CDR2 (germline): MGHRA, YSYEKL. The CDR3 covers 15 residues. After removal of 1 base from V and 9 bases from J, the junction contained 10 bases not matched to a gene. The CDR3 bases are TGCGCCAGCAGCCAAGGGCTGACAGGGCTGTCCACGCAGTATTTT. Protein sequence: CASSQGLTGLSTQYF.

The chain carries TRBV4-1 and TRBJ1-4, with D possibly matching TRBD1 (6 bases). Germline CDR1 is MGHRA and CDR2 is YSYEKL. V lost 5 bases and J 5 bases, leaving 15 bases between the germline ends. The CDR3 extends over 15 amino acids. The CDR3 DNA sequence: TGCGCCAGCAGCGAGACAGGTTGGGGGAATGAAAAACTGTTTTTT. It codes for CASSETGWGNEKLFF.

This clone was observed once. The DNA for the CDR3 is TGTGCCAGCAGCGTAGGGTGGCGTACTGAAGCTTTCTTT. Translation: CASSVGWRTEAFF. The chain has TRBV9 and TRBJ1-1; D is unclear. Germline CDR1 SGDLS, CDR2 YYNGEE. The CDR3 consists of 13 residues. The germline V and J ends were trimmed by 0 bases and 5 bases, with 8 bases remaining between them.

The chain couples TRBV29-1 to TRBJ2-7, with TRBD1 identical over 7 bases. The ends lost 8 bases at V and 5 bases at J; junction bases unmatched: 6. Germline lookup yields CDR1 SQVTM and CDR2 ANQGSEA. The CDR3 spans 11 residues. In nucleotides, the CDR3 is TGCAGCCCGGGACAGAAGGACGAGCAGTACTTC. Translation: CSPGQKDEQYF.

The chain joins TRBV7-9 to TRBJ1-5, with D tentatively TRBD1 (6 bases). V lost 4 bases and J lost 0, with 22 bases in between. Germline V gene data show CDR1 as SEHNR and CDR2 as FQNEAQ (reference sequence). CDR3 size: 19 residues. The CDR3 coding sequence is TGTGCCAGCAGCTCCGGGGGCAAGACACCCCTTGATAGCAATCAGCCCCAGCATTTT. It encodes CASSSGGKTPLDSNQPQHF.

The chain uses TRBV4-2 and TRBJ2-2; D is unclear. Germline assignment: CDR1 LGHNA and CDR2 YNFKEQ. CDR3 length equals 16 residues. Trimming removed 0 bases at V and 1 base at J, with 9 bases between. The DNA for the CDR3 is TGTGCCAGCAGCCAAGATCAAGGTCGGAACACCGGGGAGCTGTTTTTT. This translates into CASSQDQGRNTGELFF.

V is TRBV19 and J is TRBJ1-4; 8 nucleotides line up with TRBD1. This CDR3 has 14 residues. V shed 7 bases and J 5 bases; nucleotides not matched to a gene: 6. Germline V gene data show CDR1 as LNHDA and CDR2 as SQIVND (reference sequence). In DNA, the CDR3 is TGTGCCAGTAAAACGGGACAGGTCAATGAAAAACTGTTTTTT. This encodes CASKTGQVNEKLFF.

The genes are TRBV2 and TRBJ2-3, with TRBD2 matching 10 bases. Germline-derived CDR1 and CDR2 are SNHLY and FYNNEI. The trim removed 6 bases at V and 2 bases at J, leaving 5 bases unmatched. The CDR3 length is 15 residues. The CDR3 protein is CASSPGTSVTDTQYF. The CDR3 DNA reads as TGTGCCAGCAGCCCCGGGACTAGCGTCACAGATACGCAGTATTTT.

The chain links TRBV30 to TRBJ1-6, with D perhaps TRBD1 (5 bases). Trimming removed 2 bases at V and 10 bases at J, with 15 bases between. Germline CDR1 and CDR2: GTSNPN and SVGIG (reference sequence). The CDR3 runs to 14 residues. CDR3 sequence reads: CAWSLLNEGSPLHF. CDR3 nucleotide sequence: TGTGCCTGGAGTCTCCTTAACGAGGGGTCACCCCTCCACTTT.

The chain uses TRBV7-9 and TRBJ1-2; the D is unclear. CDR3 length equals 14 residues. Trimming cost V 3 bases and J 4 bases, with 12 bases left between them. CDR1 and CDR2 from the germline V gene are SEHNR and FQNEAQ (reference sequence). CDR3 nucleotides: TGTGCCAGCAGCTTGCGAGACGGACCCTATGGCTACACCTTC. This codes for CASSLRDGPYGYTF.

The chain uses TRBV5-1 and TRBJ1-3; TRBD1 matches at 7 bases. This CDR3 has 14 amino acids. CDR1 and CDR2 from the germline V gene are SGHRS and YFSETQ. Trimming removed 0 bases from V and 8 bases from J; junction bases left unmatched: 5. The CDR3 here is CASSLEGGEDTIYF. The CDR3 nucleotides read TGCGCCAGCAGCTTGGAAGGGGGCGAAGACACCATATATTTT.

The genes are TRBV2 and TRBJ1-1, with D perhaps TRBD1 (5 bases). The CDR3 totals 15 residues. Trimming removed 7 bases from V and 0 bases from J, with 15 bases in between. From germline, CDR1 is SNHLY and CDR2 FYNNEI. The CDR3 is CASTLTGTMNTEAFF. CDR3 nucleotides: TGTGCCAGCACCCTCACCGGGACCATGAACACTGAAGCTTTCTTT.

This clone was seen more than once but under ten times. CDR3 DNA: TGTGCCAGCAGCTTCCAGGGGAGGGGGCGCGATGAAAAACTGTTTTTT. It yields the protein CASSFQGRGRDEKLFF. This rearrangement joins TRBV11-2 to TRBJ1-4; TRBD1 aligns across 7 bases. Germline V CDR1 and CDR2: SGHAT, FQNNGV. The V gene end was trimmed by 3 bases and the J gene end by 6 bases; junction bases not matched to a gene: 10. CDR3 length equals 16 residues.

V is TRBV11-2 and J is TRBJ2-2; a weak D match, TRBD1 (6 bases). The CDR3 is 17 residues long. Trimming removed 5 bases at V and 1 base at J, with 17 bases between. Germline assignment: CDR1 SGHAT and CDR2 FQNNGV. The CDR3 is CASSRKRDRRNTGELFF. As DNA, the CDR3 is TGTGCCAGCAGCCGCAAAAGAGACAGGAGGAACACCGGGGAGCTGTTTTTT.

The genes are TRBV5-4 and TRBJ1-6, with D possibly TRBD1 on 5 matching bases. The CDR3 is made up of 14 amino acids. Germline-derived CDR1 and CDR2 are SGHNT and YYREEE (reference sequence). Trimming took off 5 bases at V and 6 bases at J, with 12 bases between the two ends. The CDR3 nucleotides are TGTGCCAGCAGTTATAGGGACTCTAATTCACCCCTCCACTTT. The encoded protein is CASSYRDSNSPLHF.